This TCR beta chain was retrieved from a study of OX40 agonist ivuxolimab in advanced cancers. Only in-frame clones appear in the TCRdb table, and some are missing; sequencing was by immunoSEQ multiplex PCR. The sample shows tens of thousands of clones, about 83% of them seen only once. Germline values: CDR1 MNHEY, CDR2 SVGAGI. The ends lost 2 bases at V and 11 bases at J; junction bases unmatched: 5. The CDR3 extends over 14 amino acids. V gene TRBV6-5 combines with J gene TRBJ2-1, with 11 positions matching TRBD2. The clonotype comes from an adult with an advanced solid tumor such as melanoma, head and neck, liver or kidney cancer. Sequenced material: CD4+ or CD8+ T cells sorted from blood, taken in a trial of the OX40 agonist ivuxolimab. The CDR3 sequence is CASSYPGTSGKQFF. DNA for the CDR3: TGTGCCAGCAGTTACCCCGGGACTAGCGGCAAGCAGTTCTTC.